This T cell receptor (beta chain) was sequenced in a study of PD-1 blockade in mismatch repair-deficient tumors. Study in general: Patients had 12 mismatch repair-deficient cancer types and were previously treated and progressing. Regarding the study as a whole: About 4.5% of the 142 peptide-expanded blood TCRs were also found in tumor.

In the case of this clone: The antigen remains unidentified. The limits of the CDR3 on the DNA are not certain, so only TCRdb's listed CDR3 is given.

Clones were sequenced by immunoSEQ multiplex PCR, and TCRdb holds only the in-frame ones, with some missing. The table shows 13,000 to 15,000 clones, with 84% occurring only once. Germline values: CDR1 MDHEN, CDR2 SYDVKM. The CDR3 adds up to 15 amino acids, both ends counted. This sample's time point: 10-day in vitro stimulation with candidate neoantigen peptide 4. A roughly ten-day in vitro culture was run per each of roughly 7 reactive peptides. The receptor was derived from an adult with mismatch repair-deficient cancer. The chain recombines TRBV28 with TRBJ1-2; the listed D gene, TRBD1, was not tested against the DNA. The material sequenced was cells cultured in vitro, taken from a patient treated with pembrolizumab. The CDR3 reads CASSSSTAGRRGHTF.